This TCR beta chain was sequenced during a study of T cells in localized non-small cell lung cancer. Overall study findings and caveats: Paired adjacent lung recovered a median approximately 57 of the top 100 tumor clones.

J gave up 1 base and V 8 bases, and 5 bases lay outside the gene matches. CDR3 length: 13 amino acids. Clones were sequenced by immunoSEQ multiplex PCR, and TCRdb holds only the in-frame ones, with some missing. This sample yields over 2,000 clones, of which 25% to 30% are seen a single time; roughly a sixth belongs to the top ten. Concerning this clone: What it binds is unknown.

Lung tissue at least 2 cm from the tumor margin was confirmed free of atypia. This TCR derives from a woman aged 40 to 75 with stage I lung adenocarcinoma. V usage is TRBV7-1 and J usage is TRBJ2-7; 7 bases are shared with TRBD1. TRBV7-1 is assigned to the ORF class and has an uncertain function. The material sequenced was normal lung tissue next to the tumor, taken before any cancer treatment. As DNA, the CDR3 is TGTGCCAGCGTGGGACAGCTATCCTACGAGCAGTACTTC. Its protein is CASVGQLSYEQYF.